This T cell receptor beta chain is drawn from a study of shared clonotypes between healthy human individuals. Donors were Caucasian adults residing in Nashville, Tennessee, USA. CDR3 length equals 14 residues. The junction had 2 bases not matched to a gene; V was cut back by 5 bases and J by 2 bases. Germline-derived CDR1 and CDR2 are WNHNN and SYGVQD (reference sequence). Study processing details: Filtering differed because ImmunoSEQ produced junction-only sequences that carried no quality scores. Clones were sequenced by immunoSEQ multiplex PCR, and TCRdb holds only the in-frame ones, with some missing. The V and J calls and clone size come from that table; D and trimming were worked out from the DNA. The sample yields about 92,000 clones, 60% to 75% seen once.

The sample was memory CD8+ T cells sorted from blood. Subset given: CD45RO+ cells pooled with CCR7-negative TemRA cells. The source is a man under 40 in good health. The chain combines TRBV10-1 with TRBJ1-5, with TRBD1 matching over 8 bases. CDR3 in DNA: TGCGCCAGCAGTCCAGGGGGCCGCAATCAGCCCCAGCATTTT. This codes for CASSPGGRNQPQHF.